Listed below are T cell receptor beta chains from one sample, sequenced in a study of T cell repertoires in cytomegalovirus infection. One entry per CDR3 protein, called by TCRdb with MiXCR from the reads. The sample records about 69,000 distinct CDR3 sequences, 25% to 30% being singletons. What these receptors recognize is not known. The material was CD8+ T cells from cultured PBMCs, obtained from culture after CMV antigen stimulation. These receptors were obtained from a human donor in good health (CMV status not recorded). Some clones in this sample may be carry-over from other donors' samples. The CDR3 runs from the conserved cysteine through the conserved F or W. Each record gives: V gene, J gene, CDR3 length, CDR3 protein.

v_gene: TRBV7-9
j_gene: TRBJ2-3
len: 17
CDR3aa: CASSSLGSPGGTDTQYF

v_gene: TRBV20-1
j_gene: TRBJ2-1
len: 13
CDR3aa: CSARGGFLNEQFF

v_gene: TRBV28
j_gene: TRBJ1-6
len: 13
CDR3aa: CASSWPVNSPLHF

v_gene: TRBV6-1
j_gene: TRBJ2-1
len: 11
CDR3aa: CASSTDWRQFF

v_gene: TRBV12-3/TRBV12-4
j_gene: TRBJ2-5
len: 17
CDR3aa: CASSLRDSGRALETQYF

v_gene: TRBV7-6
j_gene: TRBJ2-5
len: 16
CDR3aa: CASSQPTQGGKKTQYF

v_gene: TRBV5-6
j_gene: TRBJ2-3
len: 14
CDR3aa: CASSLRGGTDTQYF

v_gene: TRBV6-6
j_gene: TRBJ2-3
len: 11
CDR3aa: CASGMTDTQYF

v_gene: TRBV5-6
j_gene: TRBJ2-7
len: 13
CDR3aa: CASSEGGGYEQYF

v_gene: TRBV9
j_gene: TRBJ2-1
len: 17
CDR3aa: CASSVGLSGGLPIEQFF

v_gene: TRBV24-1
j_gene: TRBJ2-7
len: 18
CDR3aa: CATSVAMGQGPTSYEQYF

v_gene: TRBV14
j_gene: TRBJ2-1
len: 13
CDR3aa: CASSQQGRDEQFF

v_gene: TRBV7-2
j_gene: TRBJ1-2
len: 14
CDR3aa: CASSGGGAAESYTF

v_gene: TRBV3-1
j_gene: TRBJ2-1
len: 14
CDR3aa: CASSLGLAGNEQFF

v_gene: TRBV20-1
j_gene: TRBJ2-2
len: 15
CDR3aa: CSARDYRGNTGELFF

v_gene: TRBV7-9
j_gene: TRBJ1-1
len: 12
CDR3aa: CATRQGNTEAFF

v_gene: TRBV4-2
j_gene: TRBJ1-1
len: 18
CDR3aa: CASSLWPGDGSSNTEAFF

v_gene: TRBV9
j_gene: TRBJ2-7
len: 12
CDR3aa: CASSVADDEQYF

v_gene: TRBV6-2/TRBV6-3
j_gene: TRBJ2-7
len: 21
CDR3aa: CASSPRTSRPRTGRSPYEQYF

v_gene: TRBV27
j_gene: TRBJ2-7
len: 15
CDR3aa: CASSIVGGNSYEQYF

v_gene: TRBV12-3/TRBV12-4
j_gene: TRBJ2-3
len: 15
CDR3aa: CASSSGDRNTDTQYF

v_gene: TRBV28
j_gene: TRBJ1-4
len: 15
CDR3aa: CASTPVGHMNEKLFF

v_gene: TRBV7-9
j_gene: TRBJ2-7
len: 13
CDR3aa: CASSLRQSYEQYF

v_gene: TRBV27
j_gene: TRBJ1-5
len: 14
CDR3aa: CASSALGGNQPQHF

v_gene: TRBV20-1
j_gene: TRBJ2-1
len: 15
CDR3aa: CSARGRSGSYNEQFF

v_gene: TRBV11-2
j_gene: TRBJ2-2
len: 17
CDR3aa: CASSLGAAGPNTGELFF

v_gene: TRBV27
j_gene: TRBJ2-1
len: 17
CDR3aa: CASSSGLAGVNYNEQFF

v_gene: TRBV4-3
j_gene: TRBJ2-1
len: 15
CDR3aa: CASSQDGDSDNEQFF